This T cell receptor (beta chain) was found in a study of OX40 agonist ivuxolimab in advanced cancers. Study background: Averaging about 60 years in age, with a range of about 23 to 80, the cohort was more than 75% male. Eligibility admitted prior anti-PD-1, anti-PD-L1 or anti-CTLA-4 therapy; 40% to 50% had some.

In this sample, this clone turned up once. Assay: immunoSEQ multiplex PCR; the TCRdb copy retains only in-frame clones and omits some. This table holds 98,000 or so clones, 75% to 90% found once. V dropped 5 bases and J dropped 6 bases, with 7 bases sitting between them. In germline, CDR1 is LNHDA, CDR2 SQIVND (reference sequence). The CDR3 totals 12 residues. Patients who had autoimmune disease history or got systemic immunosuppression were left out. The receptor comes from an adult with an advanced solid tumor such as melanoma, head and neck, liver or kidney cancer. The chain is built from TRBV19 and TRBJ1-4; D perhaps matches TRBD1 (5 bases). The sample in question was CD4+ or CD8+ T cells sorted from blood, obtained in a trial of the OX40 agonist ivuxolimab. CDR3 bases: TGTGCCAGTAGTCCACAGGATGAAAAACTGTTTTTT. Translation: CASSPQDEKLFF.